A selection of T cell receptor beta chains follows, all from one sample in a study of blood T cell repertoires in COVID-19. The table came from immunoSEQ multiplex PCR; TCRdb's copy has only in-frame clones and leaves some out. Among 190,000 or so clones listed, just under 90% were seen once. The sample consisted of peripheral blood. Receptors originate from a man between 60 and 75 years old who had recovered from COVID-19. Both conserved end residues are trimmed from each CDR3. D genes are given only for firm matches.

v_call | d_call | cdr3_aa
TRBV5-4 | TRBD1 | ASSPRQGQSYEQY
TRBV30 | - | AWSARHLNRNEQF
TRBV5-1 | - | ASSPGESSQETQY
TRBV9 | TRBD2 | ASSVEAGPDTQY
TRBV4-3 | - | ASSPHRAYGYT
TRBV5-1 | TRBD1 | ASSSTGTGGPLEQY
TRBV2 | - | ASMLGVPQSEAF
TRBV12-3/TRBV12-4 | TRBD1 | ASSGTGPHEQY
TRBV9 | TRBD2 | ASSAGGYYEQY
TRBV18 | TRBD1 | ASSPQGAQRAEQY
TRBV27 | TRBD1 | ASSLWGQGVGYT
TRBV6-5 | TRBD1 | ASRETGGHQPQH
TRBV5-5 | - | ASSLGDSYNSNQPQH
TRBV6-5 | - | ASSSADSTYGYT
TRBV18 | TRBD2 | ASSPGAGGPYEQY
TRBV9 | - | ASSVGGGNSPLH
TRBV27 | - | ASSSRLSLNEQY
TRBV2 | - | ASRDSGAYEQY
TRBV6-5 | - | ASRAPYGYT
TRBV19 | TRBD1 | ASSIGTGSYEQY
TRBV19 | TRBD1 | ASSRDREPLH
TRBV30 | - | AWRDPAPGSF
TRBV19 | TRBD2 | ASSATSGGSYEQY
TRBV6-5 | - | ASSFMSDTEAF
TRBV10-3 | - | AHGGVGGTEAF